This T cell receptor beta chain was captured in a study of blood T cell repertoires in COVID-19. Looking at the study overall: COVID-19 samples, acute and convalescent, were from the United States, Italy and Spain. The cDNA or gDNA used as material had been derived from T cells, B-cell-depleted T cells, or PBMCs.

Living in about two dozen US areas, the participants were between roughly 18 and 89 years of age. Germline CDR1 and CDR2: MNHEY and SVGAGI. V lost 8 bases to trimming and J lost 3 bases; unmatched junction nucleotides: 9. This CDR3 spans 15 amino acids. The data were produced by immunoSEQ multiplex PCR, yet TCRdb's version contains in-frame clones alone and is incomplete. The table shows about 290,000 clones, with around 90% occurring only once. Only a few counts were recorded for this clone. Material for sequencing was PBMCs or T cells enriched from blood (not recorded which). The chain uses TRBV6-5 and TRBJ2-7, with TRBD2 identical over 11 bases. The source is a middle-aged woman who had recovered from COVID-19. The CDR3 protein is CASRRLAGPDYEQYF. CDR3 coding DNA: TGTGCCAGCCGACGACTAGCGGGGCCCGACTACGAGCAGTACTTC.